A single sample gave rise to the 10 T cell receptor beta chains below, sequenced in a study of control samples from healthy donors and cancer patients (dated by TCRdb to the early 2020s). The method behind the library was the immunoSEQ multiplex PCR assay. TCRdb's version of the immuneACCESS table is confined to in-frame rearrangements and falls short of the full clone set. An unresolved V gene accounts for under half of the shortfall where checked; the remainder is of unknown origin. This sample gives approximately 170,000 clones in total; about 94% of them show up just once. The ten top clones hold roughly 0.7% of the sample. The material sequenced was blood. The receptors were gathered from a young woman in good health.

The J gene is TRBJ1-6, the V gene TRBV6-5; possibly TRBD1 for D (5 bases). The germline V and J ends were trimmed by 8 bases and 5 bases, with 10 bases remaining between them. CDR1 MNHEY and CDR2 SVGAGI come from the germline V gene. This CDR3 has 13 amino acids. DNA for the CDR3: TGTGCCAGCCGACAGATGAATAATTCACCCCTCCACTTT. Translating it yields CASRQMNNSPLHF.

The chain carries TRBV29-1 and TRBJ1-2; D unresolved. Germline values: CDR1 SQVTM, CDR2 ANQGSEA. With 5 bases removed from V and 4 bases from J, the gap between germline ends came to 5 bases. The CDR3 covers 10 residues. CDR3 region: CSVLSYGYTF. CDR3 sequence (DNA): TGCAGCGTTCTAAGCTATGGCTACACCTTC. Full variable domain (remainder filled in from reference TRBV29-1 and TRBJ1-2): SAVISQKPSRDICQRGTSLTIQCQVDSQVTMMFWYRQQPGQSLTLIATANQGSEATYESGFVIDKFPISRPNLTFSTLTVSNMSPEDSSIYLCSVLSYGYTFGSGTRLTVV.

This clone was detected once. The CDR3 protein is CASSPGGSSGELFF. CDR3 DNA sequence: TGTGCCAGCTCACCGGGAGGGAGTTCCGGGGAGCTGTTTTTT. The V call is TRBV18, the J call TRBJ2-2; 7 bases are shared with TRBD2. CDR1 KGHSH and CDR2 LQKENI come from the germline V gene. This CDR3 has 14 amino acids. Trimming at V came to 3 bases and at J to 6 bases, leaving 4 bases not matched to a gene.

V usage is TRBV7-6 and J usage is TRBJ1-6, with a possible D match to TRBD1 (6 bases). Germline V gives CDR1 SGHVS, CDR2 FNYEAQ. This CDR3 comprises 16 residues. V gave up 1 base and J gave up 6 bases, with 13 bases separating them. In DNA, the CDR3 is TGTGCCAGCAGCTTAGGTAGGGGCAGGGGTAATTCACCCCTCCACTTT. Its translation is CASSLGRGRGNSPLHF. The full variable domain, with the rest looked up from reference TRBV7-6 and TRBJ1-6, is GAGVSQSPRYKVTKRGQDVALRCDPISGHVSLYWYRQALGQGPEFLTYFNYEAQQDKSGLPNDRFSAERPEGSISTLTIQRTEQRDSAMYRCASSLGRGRGNSPLHFGNGTRLTVT.

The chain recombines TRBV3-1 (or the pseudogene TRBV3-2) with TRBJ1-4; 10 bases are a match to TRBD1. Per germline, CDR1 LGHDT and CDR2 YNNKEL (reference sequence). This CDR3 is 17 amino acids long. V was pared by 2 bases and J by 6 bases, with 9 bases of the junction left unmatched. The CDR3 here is CASSQRDRGRIDEKLFF. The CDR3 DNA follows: TGTGCCAGCAGCCAACGCGACAGGGGGCGCATCGATGAAAAACTGTTTTTT.

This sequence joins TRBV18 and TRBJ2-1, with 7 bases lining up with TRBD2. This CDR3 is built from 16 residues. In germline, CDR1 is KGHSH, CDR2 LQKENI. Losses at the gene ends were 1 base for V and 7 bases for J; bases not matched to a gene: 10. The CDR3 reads CASSPLAGNSGNEQFF. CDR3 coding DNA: TGTGCCAGCTCACCACTAGCGGGTAACTCGGGTAATGAGCAGTTCTTC.

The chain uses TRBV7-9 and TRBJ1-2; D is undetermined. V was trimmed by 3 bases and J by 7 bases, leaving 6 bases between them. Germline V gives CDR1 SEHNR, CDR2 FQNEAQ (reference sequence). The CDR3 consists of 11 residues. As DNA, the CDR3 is TGTGCCAGCAGCTTCGCGGTTGGCTACACCTTC. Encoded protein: CASSFAVGYTF.

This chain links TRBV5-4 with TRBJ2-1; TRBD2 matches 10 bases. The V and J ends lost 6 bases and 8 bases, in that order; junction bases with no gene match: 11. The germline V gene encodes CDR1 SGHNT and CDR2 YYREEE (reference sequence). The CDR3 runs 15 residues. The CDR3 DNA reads TGTGCCAGCACCAGTAAAAGCGGGAGGGGCGATGAGCAGTTCTTC. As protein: CASTSKSGRGDEQFF.

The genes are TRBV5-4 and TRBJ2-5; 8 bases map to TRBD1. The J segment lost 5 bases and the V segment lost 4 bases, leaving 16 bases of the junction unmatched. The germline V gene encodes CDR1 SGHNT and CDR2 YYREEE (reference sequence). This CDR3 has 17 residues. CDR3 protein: CASSHGTGFSRGETQYF. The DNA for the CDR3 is TGTGCCAGCAGCCACGGGACAGGATTTTCCCGCGGGGAGACCCAGTACTTC.

This CDR3 reads CASSQEKRGAFF. The CDR3 DNA is TGCGCCAGCAGCCAAGAGAAGAGGGGGGCTTTCTTT. The gene calls are TRBV4-1 and TRBJ1-1, with D tentatively TRBD1 (6 bases). This CDR3 is built from 12 residues. Deletions cut 0 bases from V and 11 bases from J, with 10 bases between. Germline values: CDR1 MGHRA, CDR2 YSYEKL.